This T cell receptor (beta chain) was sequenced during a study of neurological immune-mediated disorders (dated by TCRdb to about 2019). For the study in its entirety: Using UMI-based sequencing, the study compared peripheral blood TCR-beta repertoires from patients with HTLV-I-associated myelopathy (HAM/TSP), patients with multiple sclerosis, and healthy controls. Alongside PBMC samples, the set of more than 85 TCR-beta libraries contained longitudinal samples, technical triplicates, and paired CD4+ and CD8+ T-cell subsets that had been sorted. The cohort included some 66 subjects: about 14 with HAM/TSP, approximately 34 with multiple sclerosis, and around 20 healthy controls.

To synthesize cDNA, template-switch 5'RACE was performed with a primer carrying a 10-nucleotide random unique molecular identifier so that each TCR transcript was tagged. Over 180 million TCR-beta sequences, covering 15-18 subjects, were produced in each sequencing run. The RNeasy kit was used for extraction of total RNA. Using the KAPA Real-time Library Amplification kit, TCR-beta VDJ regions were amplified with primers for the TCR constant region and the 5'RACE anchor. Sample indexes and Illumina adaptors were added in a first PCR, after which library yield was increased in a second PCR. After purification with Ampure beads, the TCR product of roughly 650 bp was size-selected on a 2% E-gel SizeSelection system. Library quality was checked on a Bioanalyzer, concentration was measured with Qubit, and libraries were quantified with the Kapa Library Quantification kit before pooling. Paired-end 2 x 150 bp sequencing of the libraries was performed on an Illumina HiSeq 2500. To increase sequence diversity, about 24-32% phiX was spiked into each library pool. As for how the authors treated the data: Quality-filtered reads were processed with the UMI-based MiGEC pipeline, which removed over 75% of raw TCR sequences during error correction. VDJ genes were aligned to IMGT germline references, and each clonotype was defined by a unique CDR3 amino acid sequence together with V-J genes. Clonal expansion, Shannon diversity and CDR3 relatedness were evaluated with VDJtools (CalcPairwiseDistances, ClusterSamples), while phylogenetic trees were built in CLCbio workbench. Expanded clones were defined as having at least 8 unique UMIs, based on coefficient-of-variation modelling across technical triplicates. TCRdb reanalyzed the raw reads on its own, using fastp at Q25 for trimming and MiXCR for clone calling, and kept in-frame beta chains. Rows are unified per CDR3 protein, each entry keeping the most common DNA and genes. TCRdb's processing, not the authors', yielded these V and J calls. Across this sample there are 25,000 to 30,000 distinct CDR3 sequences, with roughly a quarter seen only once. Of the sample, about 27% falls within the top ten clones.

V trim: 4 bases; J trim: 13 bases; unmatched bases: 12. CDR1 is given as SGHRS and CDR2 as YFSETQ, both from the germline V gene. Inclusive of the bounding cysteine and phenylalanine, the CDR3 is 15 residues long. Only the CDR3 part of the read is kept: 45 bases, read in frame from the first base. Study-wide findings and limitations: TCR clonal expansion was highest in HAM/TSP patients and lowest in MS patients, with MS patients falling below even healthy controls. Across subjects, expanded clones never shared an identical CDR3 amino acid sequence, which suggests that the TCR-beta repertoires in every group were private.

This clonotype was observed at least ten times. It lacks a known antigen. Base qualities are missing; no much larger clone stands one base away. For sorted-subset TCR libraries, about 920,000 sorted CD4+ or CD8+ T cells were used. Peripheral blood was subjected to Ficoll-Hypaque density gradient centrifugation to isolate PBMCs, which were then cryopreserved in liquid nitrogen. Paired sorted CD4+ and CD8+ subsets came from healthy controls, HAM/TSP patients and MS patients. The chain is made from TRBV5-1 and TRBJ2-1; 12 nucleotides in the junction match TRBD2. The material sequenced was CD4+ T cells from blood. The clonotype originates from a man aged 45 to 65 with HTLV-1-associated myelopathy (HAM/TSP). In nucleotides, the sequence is TGCGCCAGCAGCCCTCGGACTAGCGGGGCACACGGACAGTTCTTC. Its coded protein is CASSPRTSGAHGQFF. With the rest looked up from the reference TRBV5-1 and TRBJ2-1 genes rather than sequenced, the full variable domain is KAGVTQTPRYLIKTRGQQVTLSCSPISGHRSVSWYQQTPGQGLQFLFEYFSETQRNKGNFPGRFSGRQFSNSRSEMNVSTLELGDSALYLCASSPRTSGAHGQFFGPGTRLTVL.